A single sample is the source of the 30 T cell receptor beta chains below, sequenced in a study of identical twins. MiXCR was run by TCRdb on the 5' RACE reads, yielding one entry per CDR3 protein. The table lists 500,000 to 600,000 distinct CDR3 sequences, approximately 22% of them singletons. Separately, the same data were catalogued under a study of T cells expressing NK-cell markers.

Sequenced: CD4+ T cells sorted from blood. These receptors came from a woman aged 18 to 35 in good health.

The chain has TRBV7-2 and TRBJ2-7; 12 bases map to TRBD1. Germline CDR1 SGHTA, CDR2 FQGNSA. The trim removed 3 bases at V and 6 bases at J, leaving 6 bases unmatched. The CDR3 is 15 amino acids. The CDR3 region has the DNA TGTGCCAGCAGCTTCCACGGGACAGGGGGCAGCGAGCAGTACTTC. Amino acids: CASSFHGTGGSEQYF.

The table lists this clonotype with a few counts. The gene calls are TRBV5-1 and TRBJ1-1; 8 nucleotides agree with TRBD1. Germline V gives CDR1 SGHRS, CDR2 YFSETQ. The V and J ends lost 7 bases and 5 bases, in that order; junction bases with no gene match: 10. The CDR3 has 14 residues. CDR3 region: CASGETRGRTEAFF. In nucleotides, the CDR3 is TGCGCCAGCGGTGAGACCAGGGGGCGTACTGAAGCTTTCTTT.

The J gene is TRBJ2-1, the V gene TRBV12-3 or TRBV12-4; D perhaps matches TRBD2 (6 bases). CDR3 length: 16 residues. V lost 10 bases and J 6 bases, leaving 25 bases between the germline ends. CDR3 in DNA: TGTGCCACCCAAGCCCCGACGGGGGAGGCCCTCAATGAGCAGTTCTTC. Residues: CATQAPTGEALNEQFF.

Only a few counts were recorded for this clonotype. The chain joins TRBV29-1 to TRBJ2-5; the match to TRBD2 covers 7 bases. Germline-derived CDR1 and CDR2 are SQVTM and ANQGSEA. The CDR3 runs to 16 residues. The V segment lost 0 bases and the J segment 4 bases; nucleotides outside the gene matches: 11. Written as DNA, the CDR3 is TGCAGCGTTGAAGAACCCACTAGCGCTACCTTAGAGACCCAGTACTTC. Its translation is CSVEEPTSATLETQYF.

The rearrangement links TRBV6-1 to TRBJ1-1, with 7 bases that match TRBD1. CDR1 MNHNS and CDR2 SASEGT come from the germline V gene. The CDR3 loop spans 15 amino acids. J gave up 7 bases and V 6 bases, and 14 bases lay outside the gene matches. The CDR3 protein is CASSKATRTGLEAFF. The CDR3 DNA follows: TGTGCCAGCAGCAAGGCTACTCGGACAGGACTTGAAGCTTTCTTT.

This clonotype showed up just a few times. The V call is TRBV5-1, the J call TRBJ2-5; 9 bases fit TRBD1. The germline V gene has CDR1 SGHRS and CDR2 YFSETQ. The CDR3 totals 15 residues. The V and J ends lost 2 bases and 3 bases, in that order; junction bases with no gene match: 5. The CDR3 DNA reads TGCGCCAGCAGCTTCCCTGGACAGGGGAAAGAGACCCAGTACTTC. Translation: CASSFPGQGKETQYF. Using reference TRBV5-1 and TRBJ2-5 for the parts outside the CDR3, the full variable domain is KAGVTQTPRYLIKTRGQQVTLSCSPISGHRSVSWYQQTPGQGLQFLFEYFSETQRNKGNFPGRFSGRQFSNSRSEMNVSTLELGDSALYLCASSFPGQGKETQYFGPGTRLLVL.

This clonotype turned up a few times. The CDR3 region is CASSSRDTTQETQYF. The CDR3 bases are TGTGCCAGCAGCTCTCGGGACACGACACAAGAGACCCAGTACTTC. The chain couples TRBV7-9 to TRBJ2-5, with a tentative D call TRBD1 (6 bases). V gave up 4 bases and J gave up 2 bases, with 14 bases separating them. The CDR3 is 15 residues long. Germline lookup yields CDR1 SEHNR and CDR2 FQNEAQ (reference sequence).

This clonotype appeared a single time. The chain carries TRBV20-1 and TRBJ2-1; maybe TRBD2 (6 bases). The CDR3 has 14 residues. Germline CDR1 and CDR2: DFQATT and SNEGSKA (reference sequence). Between the trimmed V and J ends, which lost 3 bases and 5 bases, there was a span of 14 bases. CDR3 protein: CSASKAGRHNEQFF. The CDR3 DNA sequence: TGCAGTGCTAGTAAGGCAGGGAGGCACAATGAGCAGTTCTTC.

The table lists this clonotype with a few counts. This chain connects TRBV6-1 to TRBJ2-3; 12 bases map to TRBD2. Germline values: CDR1 MNHNS, CDR2 SASEGT. Trimming took 5 bases from V and 9 from J; bases not matched to a gene: 6. The CDR3 runs to 14 residues. For the CDR3, the DNA is TGTGCCAGCAGTCCAGCTAGCGGGGGGGCAACGCAGTATTTT. It encodes CASSPASGGATQYF.

The chain carries TRBV5-1 and TRBJ2-1; TRBD2 matches at 8 bases. Germline CDR1 SGHRS, CDR2 YFSETQ. The J segment lost 4 bases and the V segment lost 4 bases, leaving 7 bases of the junction unmatched. This CDR3 comprises 15 residues. The CDR3 bases are TGCGCCAGCAGCAAGGTAGCGGGGATATACAATGAGCAGTTCTTC. As protein: CASSKVAGIYNEQFF.

The table lists this clonotype with many counts. This sequence joins TRBV6-1 and TRBJ2-2; the match to TRBD1 covers 9 bases. Germline V gives CDR1 MNHNS, CDR2 SASEGT. The CDR3 is 15 residues long. V lost 8 bases and J lost 3; bases outside the gene matches: 7. The CDR3 DNA reads TGTGCCAGCCGTCCGGGACAGGGATACACCGGGGAGCTGTTTTTT. Its protein is CASRPGQGYTGELFF.

This clonotype was seen a single time. J is TRBJ2-7 and V is TRBV6-5; TRBD1 or TRBD2 may be the D gene (5 bases each). The CDR3 runs 16 residues. Trimming stripped 2 bases from V and 0 bases from J, with 14 bases between. Per germline, CDR1 MNHEY and CDR2 SVGAGI. CDR3: CASSYRGAPSSYEQYF. The CDR3 DNA reads as TGTGCCAGCAGTTACAGGGGAGCCCCAAGCTCCTACGAGCAGTACTTC.

The chain recombines TRBV24-1 with TRBJ1-2, with D perhaps TRBD1 (5 bases). Germline CDR1 KGHDR, CDR2 SFDVKD. Trimming took 5 bases from V and 3 from J, leaving 9 bases between them. The CDR3 is 13 amino acids. The CDR3 loop is CATSAGADYGYTF. CDR3 sequence (DNA): TGTGCCACCAGTGCCGGGGCGGACTATGGCTACACCTTC.

This clonotype was observed a few times. The genes are TRBV3-1 and TRBJ2-3; 11 nucleotides align to TRBD2. CDR3 length equals 15 residues. The V gene's germline CDR1 is LGHDT and CDR2 YNNKEL (reference sequence). The J segment lost 12 bases and the V segment lost 8 bases, leaving 16 bases of the junction unmatched. The CDR3 region is CASSITGLAGSPQYF. DNA for the CDR3: TGTGCCAGCTCGATAACTGGACTAGCGGGCTCTCCCCAGTATTTT.

This clonotype was seen at least ten times. V usage is TRBV20-1 and J usage is TRBJ2-1; no definite D call. This CDR3 has 12 amino acids. V lost 5 bases and J lost 7, with 12 bases in between. The germline V gene encodes CDR1 DFQATT and CDR2 SNEGSKA (reference sequence). This CDR3 reads CSAGIVINEQFF. The CDR3 DNA reads TGCAGTGCTGGAATCGTTATAAATGAGCAGTTCTTC.

The CDR3 sequence: CSALPRGREYEQYF. CDR3 DNA sequence: TGCAGTGCCCTACCACGCGGGAGGGAGTACGAGCAGTACTTC. The chain couples TRBV20-1 to TRBJ2-7; the match to TRBD2 covers 9 bases. The germline gives CDR1 DFQATT, CDR2 SNEGSKA (reference sequence). Germline trimming cut 6 bases from V and 4 bases from J; bases unmatched to any gene: 10. There are 14 residues in the CDR3.

The rearrangement links TRBV9 to TRBJ1-2; 11 nucleotides match TRBD1. This CDR3 comprises 14 residues. V dropped 3 bases and J dropped 8; count of bases not matched to a gene: 6. From germline, CDR1 is SGDLS and CDR2 YYNGEE. The CDR3: CASSAWGQGEGYTF. The CDR3, as DNA: TGTGCCAGCAGCGCCTGGGGACAGGGGGAAGGCTACACCTTC.

This clonotype was counted only a few times. The rearrangement joins TRBV12-3 or TRBV12-4 to TRBJ1-1, with a weak D call TRBD1 (5 bases). The CDR3 is made up of 14 amino acids. V was trimmed by 11 bases and J by 11 bases, leaving 27 bases between them. The chain's CDR3 is CASAEGLWPSGAFF. CDR3 nucleotide sequence: TGTGCCTCCGCTGAGGGGCTTTGGCCTTCGGGGGCTTTCTTT.

This chain connects TRBV10-3 to TRBJ2-1; 8 bases line up with TRBD2. This CDR3 is 13 amino acids long. The germline CDR1 and CDR2 sequences are ENHRY and SYGVKD. Trimming cost V 7 bases and J 12 bases; bases outside gene matches: 11. DNA for the CDR3: TGTGCCATCACGACTAGCGTAGAAGGAGGGCAGTTCTTC. It translates to CAITTSVEGGQFF.

This clonotype came up a few times. This chain links TRBV6-1 with TRBJ2-5; no clear D. This CDR3 spans 15 amino acids. V was cut by 4 bases and J by 1 base, with 13 bases left in between. CDR1 and CDR2 (germline): MNHNS, SASEGT. In nucleotides, the CDR3 is TGTGCCAGCAGTGGGGCCTCAGCGTTCCAAGAGACCCAGTACTTC. Protein sequence: CASSGASAFQETQYF.

This clonotype has only a few counts. V is TRBV20-1 and J is TRBJ2-3; a possible D gene is TRBD1 (5 bases). Germline V lookup: CDR1 DFQATT, CDR2 SNEGSKA (reference sequence). The CDR3 has 17 residues. With 1 base removed from V and 9 bases from J, the gap between germline ends came to 26 bases. CDR3 coding DNA: TGCAGTGCTAGAGTGTTCCGGCCCTCCACTGCCCAGGGCACGCAGTATTTT. The encoded protein is CSARVFRPSTAQGTQYF.

This clonotype was seen a few times. V is TRBV29-1 and J is TRBJ1-1; a weak D match, TRBD1 (5 bases). With 0 bases removed from V and 6 bases from J, the gap between germline ends came to 14 bases. The CDR3 sequence is 14 residues long. Germline V CDR1 and CDR2: SQVTM, ANQGSEA. The CDR3 sequence is CSVEDRWGFPEAFF. As DNA, the CDR3 is TGCAGCGTTGAAGATCGTTGGGGCTTCCCTGAAGCTTTCTTT.

V is TRBV25-1 and J is TRBJ2-5; 11 bases map to TRBD2. This CDR3 contains 16 residues. V gave up 5 bases and J gave up 0 bases; unmatched junction bases: 5. The germline V gene has CDR1 MGHDK and CDR2 SYGVNS. The CDR3 protein is CASSLRTSGYQETQYF. CDR3 DNA: TGTGCCAGCAGTTTACGGACTAGCGGGTACCAAGAGACCCAGTACTTC.

A few counts support this clonotype. V usage is TRBV5-1 and J usage is TRBJ2-1; a weak D match, TRBD2 (7 bases). Trimming removed 4 bases from V and 9 bases from J, with 11 bases in between. The CDR3 is made up of 12 amino acids. CDR1 SGHRS and CDR2 YFSETQ come from the germline V gene. The CDR3 nucleotides are TGCGCCAGCAGCCGGGGGGCTGGTGAGCAGTTCTTC. Translated, it gives CASSRGAGEQFF.

J is TRBJ1-1 and V is TRBV29-1, with 12 nucleotides matching TRBD1. CDR1 is SQVTM and CDR2 is ANQGSEA in the germline V gene. The CDR3 spans 15 residues. Trimming took 6 bases from V and 4 from J; bases not matched to a gene: 9. Here the CDR3 reads CSVGGGQGAITEAFF. For the CDR3, the DNA is TGCAGCGTGGGAGGGGGACAGGGGGCGATCACTGAAGCTTTCTTT.

DNA of the CDR3: TGCAGCGTCGTGACAGCGACAGATACGCAGTATTTT. Protein product: CSVVTATDTQYF. The rearrangement uses TRBV29-1 and TRBJ2-3; tentatively, D is TRBD1 (5 bases). The ends were cut back, 6 bases at V and 3 bases at J, with 10 bases in the middle. Germline V gene data show CDR1 as SQVTM and CDR2 as ANQGSEA. This CDR3 contains 12 residues.

This clonotype has ten or more counts. This chain joins TRBV7-2 and TRBJ2-1; 9 bases fit TRBD2. The CDR3 is 16 residues long. V was clipped by 1 base and J by 10 bases; unmatched bases: 11. Germline CDR1 reads SGHTA; CDR2 reads FQGNSA. The CDR3 DNA is TGTGCCAGCAGCTTAGTCGCGCTAGCGGGAAGAGGAGAGCAGTTCTTC. Residues: CASSLVALAGRGEQFF.

In its sample, this clonotype was seen a few times. The chain is built from TRBV12-3 or TRBV12-4 and TRBJ1-1, with D uncertain. The CDR3 is 15 residues long. The V end was cut by 11 bases, the J end by 5 bases, with 24 bases between. CDR3 sequence (DNA): TGTGCCGAGTTCGGCAGGAAGGGCCTACGGACTGAAGCTTTCTTT. Protein sequence: CAEFGRKGLRTEAFF.

The rearrangement links TRBV20-1 to TRBJ1-1; D not resolved. The CDR3 has 11 residues. CDR1 DFQATT and CDR2 SNEGSKA come from the germline V gene (reference sequence). V dropped 6 bases and J dropped 0 bases, with 5 bases sitting between them. The CDR3 bases are TGCAGTGCACAGATGAACACTGAAGCTTTCTTT. Its protein product is CSAQMNTEAFF.

The genes are TRBV20-1 and TRBJ2-1, with D uncertain. The CDR3 has 16 amino acids. CDR1 and CDR2 from the germline V gene are DFQATT and SNEGSKA (reference sequence). Trimming pared 3 bases from V and 1 base from J, leaving 16 bases between. This CDR3 reads CSARASSGVSYNEQFF. DNA of the CDR3: TGCAGTGCTAGGGCATCTTCTGGGGTATCCTACAATGAGCAGTTCTTC.